Below are 22 T cell receptor beta chains sequenced from a single sample in a study of tumor and adjacent non-tumor tissue in lung cancer. The library came from three nested PCR rounds adapted from ARM-PCR protocols. TCRdb re-derived calls from the multiplex PCR reads in MiXCR, one entry per CDR3 protein. Found here are about 93,000 distinct CDR3 sequences, approximately 70% of them singletons; the top ten hold around 16%. No cell sorting was done before RNA was extracted from the tissue. The sequencing input was lung tumor tissue. These TCRs come from a man in his sixties with non-small cell lung cancer.

The chain recombines TRBV6-6 with TRBJ2-7, with D possibly TRBD1 on 5 matching bases. V was cut by 10 bases and J by 4 bases, with 14 bases left in between. CDR3 length: 12 residues. Germline V lookup: CDR1 MNHNY, CDR2 SVGAGI (reference sequence). Here the CDR3 DNA reads TGTGCCAACAGCTGCCAGGGTTACGAGCAGTACTTC. Protein sequence: CANSCQGYEQYF.

As to this clonotype: A junction end diverges from the germline sequence, so it may reflect a read error. The chain couples TRBV6-5 to TRBJ2-1, with D perhaps matching TRBD2 (6 bases). Per germline, CDR1 MNHEY and CDR2 SVGAGI. The CDR3 totals 14 residues. The CDR3 DNA sequence: TGTGTCAGCAGTTCTCGCGGAAACCGGGACTTCAAGTTCTTC. Amino acid sequence: CVSSSRGNRDFKFF.

Of note for this clonotype: An end of the junction does not agree with germline; a read error may underlie this. The CDR3 here is CASNSPLVGRLLATDTQYF. CDR3 nucleotide sequence: TGCGCCAGCAATTCCCCCCTCGTCGGGAGGTTGTTAGCAACAGATACGCAGTATTTT. The V gene is TRBV12-3 or TRBV12-4, the J gene TRBJ2-3; 7 positions match TRBD2. The CDR3 covers 19 residues.

On this clonotype itself: Because the CDR3 is missing its conserved closing phenylalanine or tryptophan, this is likely a read error. V gene TRBV11-1 combines with J gene TRBJ1-1; no reliable D call. This CDR3 has 13 amino acids. Germline lookup yields CDR1 SGHAT and CDR2 FQDESV (reference sequence). V was trimmed by 7 bases and J by 1 base, leaving 10 bases between them. The CDR3 spells CASTRSQNTEAFI. CDR3 DNA: TGTGCCAGCACCCGATCCCAGAACACTGAAGCTTTCATT.

On this clonotype itself: At one of its ends the junction is not consistent with the germline gene, which may arise from a read error. The chain combines TRBV11-2 with TRBJ2-2, with a weak D call TRBD2 (5 bases). Germline-derived CDR1 and CDR2 are SGHAT and FQNNGV. The CDR3 consists of 13 residues. This CDR3 reads CANSFTGTGELFF. CDR3 coding DNA: TGTGCCAACAGCTTTACGGGAACCGGGGAGCTGTTTTTT.

This clonotype was seen only once. At one boundary the junction diverges from the germline segment, which might be a read error. The chain carries TRBV6-1 and TRBJ2-1, with 8 positions matching TRBD2. Looked up from germline, CDR1 is MNHNS and CDR2 is SASEGT. The CDR3 runs to 15 residues. CDR3 sequence (DNA): TGTGCCAGTAGTGCTACCGGGACTAGTATGAATGAGCAGTTCTTT. Amino acids: CASSATGTSMNEQFF.

With regard to this clonotype: Its ends do not fully match the called genes, so a read error is possible. The CDR3 DNA reads as TGTGCCAGCAGTCTAGCCGGGACGCCTTGTTACGAGCAGTACTTC. Its translation: CASSLAGTPCYEQYF. This chain connects TRBV12-3 or TRBV12-4 to TRBJ2-7; D tentatively fits TRBD1 or TRBD2 (5 bases each). This CDR3 comprises 15 residues.

Points on this clonotype: One base away lies a much larger clone, so this may be a sequencing read error. This rearrangement joins TRBV7-9 to TRBJ2-2; 9 bases are shared with TRBD2. Trimming removed 8 bases from V and 6 bases from J; junction bases left unmatched: 7. Germline lookup yields CDR1 SEHNR and CDR2 FQNEAQ (reference sequence). The CDR3 spans 14 residues. This chain's CDR3 is CASGSGLASGELFF. For the CDR3, the DNA is TGTGCCAGCGGCTCGGGACTAGCTTCCGGGGAGCTGTTTTTT.

This clonotype was found many times. The chain employs TRBV7-8 and TRBJ1-2; no clear D. Germline lookup yields CDR1 SGHVS and CDR2 FQNEAQ. V dropped 10 bases and J dropped 5 bases, with 17 bases sitting between them. The CDR3 loop spans 13 amino acids. As DNA, the CDR3 is TGTGCCACCTCCTCGGAGGAGGGTTATGGCTACACCTTC. It codes for CATSSEEGYGYTF.

Notes on this clonotype: The junction differs from germline at one of its ends, possibly a read error. V and J are TRBV20-1 and TRBJ2-1; D may be TRBD2 (5 bases). Germline CDR1 DFQATT, CDR2 SNEGSKA (reference sequence). The CDR3 contains 15 residues. This chain's CDR3 is CSARDLAHPYSEQFF. The CDR3 nucleotides read TGCAGTGCTAGAGATCTAGCTCACCCCTACAGTGAGCAGTTCTTC.

Comment on this clonotype: The junction differs from germline at one of its ends, possibly a read error. The V and J genes are TRBV7-8 and TRBJ1-5, with D maybe TRBD1 (5 bases). CDR1 is SGHVS and CDR2 is FQNEAQ in the germline V gene. The CDR3 runs to 16 residues. For the CDR3, the DNA is TGTGCTAGCAGCTTAGGCGACAGTCGTTCAAGGCAGCCCCAGCATTTT. It codes for CASSLGDSRSRQPQHF.

With respect to this clonotype: The CDR3 ends on some other residue instead of the conserved phenylalanine or tryptophan, so this is likely a read error. The CDR3 protein is CASSPGSGQGQETQYL. The CDR3 DNA reads as TGCGCCAGCAGTCCAGGGTCGGGACAGGGACAAGAGACCCAGTACCTC. This sequence joins TRBV4-1 and TRBJ2-5; 9 positions agree with TRBD1. Germline V lookup: CDR1 MGHRA, CDR2 YSYEKL. There are 16 residues in the CDR3. V lost 6 bases to trimming and J lost 2 bases; unmatched junction nucleotides: 10.

The sample holds many counts of this clonotype. The rearrangement joins TRBV4-3 to TRBJ2-3, with a possible D match to TRBD2 (6 bases). The CDR3 runs to 16 residues. Trimming removed 4 bases at V and 2 bases at J, with 16 bases between. The germline V gene has CDR1 LGHNA and CDR2 YSLEER. CDR3 amino acids: CASSPRPGGDTDTQYF. CDR3 DNA sequence: TGCGCCAGCAGCCCCCGACCCGGAGGGGACACAGATACGCAGTATTTT.

Concerning this clonotype: A read error may produce the germline difference seen at one junction end. The CDR3 DNA reads TGCAGCGTCAGTCTAGCGGTCGGCTACAATGAGCAATTCTTC. Translating gives CSVSLAVGYNEQFF. The chain employs TRBV29-1 and TRBJ2-1; 7 bases align to TRBD2. CDR1 is SQVTM and CDR2 is ANQGSEA in the germline V gene. The CDR3 has 14 amino acids.

Comments on this clonotype: The junction shows a germline mismatch at one end, possibly a read error. V usage is TRBV5-6 and J usage is TRBJ2-5; D ambiguous. Germline CDR1 reads SGHDT; CDR2 reads YYEEEE. The CDR3 spans 14 residues. The CDR3 protein is CASSHLMPQETQHF. The CDR3 DNA reads TGTGCCAGCAGCCATTTGATGCCCCAAGAGACCCAGCACTTC.

This clonotype was detected ten times or more. V is TRBV5-1 and J is TRBJ2-3; 7 bases agree with TRBD1. V gave up 1 base and J gave up 5 bases; unmatched junction bases: 4. Per the germline V gene, CDR1 is SGHRS and CDR2 is YFSETQ. This CDR3 region has 14 residues. The CDR3 is CASSLTGVKDTQYF. DNA for the CDR3: TGCGCCAGCAGCTTGACAGGGGTTAAAGATACGCAGTATTTT.

As regards this clonotype: One end of the junction varies from germline; a read error may be responsible. The chain uses TRBV7-9 and TRBJ2-1; D might be TRBD1 (6 bases). The germline V gene encodes CDR1 SEHNR and CDR2 FQNEAQ (reference sequence). This CDR3 is built from 12 residues. In DNA form, the CDR3 reads TGTGCCAGCAGCTTTGGACAGCTTGAGGAGCTCTTC. Translation gives CASSFGQLEELF. Complete variable domain (other parts from reference TRBV7-9 and TRBJ2-1): DTGVSQNPRHKITKRGQNVTFRCDPISEHNRLYWYRQTLGQGPEFLTYFQNEAQLEKSRLLSDRFSAERPKGSFSTLEIQRTEQGDSAMYLCASSFGQLEELFGPGTRLTVL.

At least ten counts were recorded for this clonotype. The chain uses TRBV29-1 and TRBJ2-5, with 7 bases identical to TRBD1. Trimming removed 3 bases from V and 4 bases from J; junction bases left unmatched: 2. This CDR3 is 12 amino acids long. Germline-derived CDR1 and CDR2 are SQVTM and ANQGSEA. The CDR3 nucleotides read TGCAGCGTTGAGGCAGGGGGAGAGACCCAGTACTTC. The encoded protein is CSVEAGGETQYF.

Note on this clonotype: The junction departs from the called germline gene at one end, perhaps through a read error. The chain employs TRBV6-6 and TRBJ1-5; unclear D gene. The CDR3 loop spans 15 amino acids. Germline lookup yields CDR1 MNHNY and CDR2 SVGAGI (reference sequence). The chain's CDR3 is CASGYSGLPERPQHF. The CDR3 DNA reads as TGTGCCAGCGGTTACTCCGGACTCCCGGAGCGGCCCCAGCATTTT.

Turning to this clonotype: The junction departs from germline at one end; a sequencing error may be responsible. The chain recombines TRBV12-3 or TRBV12-4 with TRBJ2-7, with D possibly matching TRBD1 (6 bases). The CDR3 totals 14 residues. The CDR3 region has the DNA TGTACCAGCAGTCTCCGAGCTATACAGGGTCAGCAGTACTTC. Amino acids: CTSSLRAIQGQQYF.

This clonotype has at least ten counts. The V call is TRBV6-2 or TRBV6-3, the J call TRBJ1-5; the D gene is possibly TRBD1 (6 bases). Trimming removed 4 bases at V and 6 bases at J, with 10 bases between. The CDR3 covers 13 residues. The germline V gene has CDR1 MNHEY and CDR2 SVGEGT. Here the CDR3 reads CASSSYRVQPQHF. CDR3 bases: TGTGCCAGCAGTTCCTACAGGGTTCAGCCCCAGCATTTT.

A remark on this clonotype: An end of the junction differs from the germline gene, which may be a read error. This chain connects TRBV11-1 to TRBJ2-2, with D perhaps matching TRBD1 or TRBD2 (5 bases each). CDR3 length: 13 residues. From germline, CDR1 is SGHAT and CDR2 FQDESV (reference sequence). The CDR3 loop reads CASSFEMTRELFF. CDR3 nucleotides: TGTGCCAGCAGCTTTGAGATGACCAGGGAGCTATTTTTT.